Below, one TCR beta chain is given with its context. The target antigen is unknown. The entry originates in a study of cytotoxic CD8 clonotypes in ibrutinib-treated CLL. Study as a whole: Across the patients, some eleven were relapsed/refractory, roughly 16 treatment-naive and approximately 17 IGHV unmutated. After a median of around 70 months, 14 patients stayed remitted and approximately 12 progressed; responses had been partial in some 24 and complete in 2. Study outcomes and limitations: Public clonotypes, found uncommonly, either contracted or stayed stable on treatment. The times at which samples were taken varied between sustained-remission and progressing patients.

Germline V gene sequence: CDR1 SGHTA, CDR2 FQGTGA. The CDR3 loop spans 13 amino acids. The V gene lost 5 bases and the J gene lost 4 bases, with 11 bases spanning the gap. Using immunoSEQ multiplex PCR, the repertoire was profiled, and TCRdb retains in-frame clones only, with some absent. The data contain tens of thousands of clones, 50% to 75% of them singletons. This material consisted of PBMCs, taken after 24 months of ibrutinib treatment. The sequence derives from a human donor with chronic lymphocytic leukemia. The V gene is TRBV7-3, the J gene TRBJ1-1; D is undetermined. The CDR3 reads CASSQQIGTEAFF. CDR3 nucleotides: TGTGCCAGCAGCCAACAAATCGGCACTGAAGCTTTCTTT.